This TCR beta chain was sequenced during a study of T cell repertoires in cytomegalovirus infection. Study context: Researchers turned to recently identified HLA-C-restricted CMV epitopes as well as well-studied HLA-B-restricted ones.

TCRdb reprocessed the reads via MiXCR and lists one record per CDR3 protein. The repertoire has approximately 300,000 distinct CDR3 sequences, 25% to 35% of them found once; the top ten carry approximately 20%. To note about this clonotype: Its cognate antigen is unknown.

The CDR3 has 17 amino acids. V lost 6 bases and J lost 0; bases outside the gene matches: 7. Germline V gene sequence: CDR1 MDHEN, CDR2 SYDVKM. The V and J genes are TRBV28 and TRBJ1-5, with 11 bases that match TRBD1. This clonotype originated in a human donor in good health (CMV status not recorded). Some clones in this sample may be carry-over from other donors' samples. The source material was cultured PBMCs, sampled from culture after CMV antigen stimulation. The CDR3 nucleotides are TGTGCCAGCAGCCGGGACAGGGGGGCGAATAGCAATCAGCCCCAGCATTTT. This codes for CASSRDRGANSNQPQHF. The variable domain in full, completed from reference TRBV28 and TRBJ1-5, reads DVKVTQSSRYLVKRTGEKVFLECVQDMDHENMFWYRQDPGLGLRLIYFSYDVKMKEKGDIPEGYSVSREKKERFSLILESASTNQTSMYLCASSRDRGANSNQPQHFGDGTRLSIL.